The 6 T cell receptor beta chains presented below share a single source sample, sequenced in a study of T cells after yellow fever vaccination. Each CDR3 protein is one row after TCRdb ran MiXCR on the 5' RACE reads. The table includes 300,000 to 400,000 distinct CDR3 sequences, 6.2% detected once. Sequencing used PBMCs, obtained 5 days after the yellow fever booster vaccination. These receptors were taken from a man under 40 who received the YFV17D yellow fever vaccine.

The V gene is TRBV28, the J gene TRBJ2-1; 8 nucleotides match TRBD2. CDR1 MDHEN and CDR2 SYDVKM come from the germline V gene. CDR3 size: 15 residues. The J segment lost 8 bases and the V segment lost 3 bases, leaving 9 bases of the junction unmatched. The CDR3 region has the DNA TGTGCCAGCAGTTTTTTAAGCGGGAGCGGAGATGAGCAGTTCTTC. Translating gives CASSFLSGSGDEQFF.

This clonotype was recorded at least ten times. The chain employs TRBV19 and TRBJ2-1; maybe TRBD2 (6 bases). The V gene lost 6 bases and the J gene lost 6 bases, with 24 bases spanning the gap. The V gene's germline CDR1 is LNHDA and CDR2 SQIVND (reference sequence). CDR3 length: 17 residues. The CDR3 region is CASSDLIEREARNEQFF. Written as DNA, the CDR3 is TGTGCCAGTAGCGACCTAATTGAGAGGGAGGCCCGCAATGAGCAGTTCTTC.

In its sample, this clonotype was seen a few times. V gene TRBV9 combines with J gene TRBJ2-3; 8 bases fit TRBD1. The V gene end was trimmed by 4 bases and the J gene end by 4 bases; junction bases not matched to a gene: 5. The CDR3 covers 14 residues. Germline assignment: CDR1 SGDLS and CDR2 YYNGEE. This CDR3 reads CASSPTGESDTQYF. The DNA for the CDR3 is TGTGCCAGCAGCCCGACAGGGGAGTCAGATACGCAGTATTTT.

As for this clonotype: This could be a read error, since a much larger clone is one nucleotide away. This chain joins TRBV15 and TRBJ2-1; the D gene is possibly TRBD2 (7 bases). CDR3 length: 16 residues. The germline CDR1 and CDR2 sequences are LNHNV and YYDKDF (reference sequence). V was cut by 1 base and J by 9 bases, with 19 bases left in between. The CDR3 loop reads CATSRVLAGGLGEQFF. CDR3 DNA: TGTGCCACCAGCAGAGTGCTGGCCGGGGGGCTTGGTGAGCAGTTCTTC.

Many counts were recorded for this clonotype. The V call is TRBV28, the J call TRBJ1-4, with D tentatively TRBD1 (6 bases). Trimming removed 6 bases from V and 4 bases from J, with 12 bases in between. Germline CDR1 MDHEN, CDR2 SYDVKM. The CDR3 loop spans 14 amino acids. CDR3 loop: CASRPTGYNEKLFF. The CDR3 region has the DNA TGTGCCAGCAGACCCACAGGGTATAATGAAAAACTGTTTTTT.

This clonotype was seen ten or more times. The junction does not match germline at one end; this may be a read error. The chain couples TRBV6-5 to TRBJ2-5; D gene uncertain. The CDR3 has 11 amino acids. Germline CDR1 is MNHEY and CDR2 is SVGAGI. The CDR3 loop reads CASSSAETQYF. CDR3 DNA: TGCGCCAGCAGCTCAGCAGAGACCCAGTACTTC.